The rows below give T cell receptor beta chains drawn from one sample of a study of shared clonotypes between healthy human individuals. Repertoires were generated with immunoSEQ multiplex PCR, while TCRdb's copy carries only in-frame clones and drops some. There are about 1 million clones in the sample; about 74% occur only once, and about 1.5% lies in the top ten. The sample was memory CD4+ T cells sorted from blood. The source is a man between 18 and 35 years old in good health. Both conserved end residues are part of each CDR3. D genes are given only for firm matches. Size is stated for part of the rows, as once, few or many counts, or as a class when the clone is expanded.

clone_size j_call d_call v_call cdr3_aa cdr3_nt
- TRBJ2-1 - TRBV30 CAWRVLGNEQFF TGTGCCTGGAGAGTTTTGGGGAATGAGCAGTTCTTC
few TRBJ1-1 - TRBV6-6 CAMTDAREAFF TGTGCCATGACCGACGCCAGGGAAGCTTTCTTT
- TRBJ1-1 - TRBV6-1 CARLKMNTEAFF TGTGCCAGGTTAAAAATGAACACTGAAGCTTTCTTT
few TRBJ1-6 - TRBV18 CASSIVADNSPLHF TGTGCCAGCTCAATTGTGGCGGATAATTCACCCCTCCACTTT
- TRBJ1-6 - TRBV5-1 CASSPNRDNSPLHF TGCGCCAGCAGCCCGAACAGGGATAATTCACCCCTCCACTTT
- TRBJ2-5 TRBD2 TRBV29-1 CSVDDWGGETQYF TGCAGCGTCGACGACTGGGGGGGAGAGACCCAGTACTTC
- TRBJ2-1 - TRBV7-9 CASSLWGQGGNNEQFF TGTGCCAGCAGCTTGTGGGGGCAGGGAGGCAACAATGAGCAGTTCTTC
once TRBJ2-4 - TRBV6-1 CASSEGRHNIQYF TGTGCCAGCAGTGAAGGCAGGCATAACATTCAGTACTTC
- TRBJ1-4 TRBD1 TRBV7-2 CASSTSGTGFEKLFF TGTGCCAGCAGTACCTCCGGGACAGGGTTTGAAAAACTGTTTTTT
- TRBJ2-4 - TRBV25-1 CASSDHRDTVLF TGTGCCAGCAGTGATCACCGGGACACCGTCCTCTTC
once TRBJ2-1 - TRBV15 CATSREPSVGYNEQFF TGTGCCACCAGCAGAGAACCTAGCGTTGGCTACAATGAGCAGTTCTTC
few TRBJ1-6 - TRBV2 CASSQTGSSYNSPLHF TGTGCCAGCAGCCAAACAGGGAGCTCCTATAATTCACCCCTCCACTTT
- TRBJ1-6 - TRBV2 CASRRDANNSPLHF TGTGCCAGCAGGCGGGACGCTAACAATTCACCCCTCCACTTT
- TRBJ1-2 - TRBV9 CASSVLPASNYGYTF TGTGCCAGCAGCGTTCTCCCTGCCTCTAACTATGGCTACACCTTC
- TRBJ1-2 TRBD1 TRBV19 CASSPRDRGYGYTF TGTGCCAGTAGTCCCCGGGACAGGGGGTATGGCTACACCTTC
- TRBJ2-5 TRBD2 TRBV5-1 CASSTGTTETQYF TGCGCCAGCAGCACCGGGACTACAGAGACCCAGTACTTC
few TRBJ2-3 - TRBV2 CASSEALRNMRDTQYF TGTGCCAGCAGTGAAGCGCTTCGAAACATGAGAGATACGCAGTATTTT
- TRBJ1-2 TRBD1 TRBV2 CASTDRELRGYTF TGTGCCAGCACCGACAGGGAATTGAGGGGCTACACCTTC
- TRBJ2-7 - TRBV19 CASSISGAATYEQYF TGTGCCAGTAGTATCTCGGGGGCAGCAACCTACGAGCAGTACTTC
- TRBJ2-3 - TRBV14 CASSPPSDTQYF TGTGCCAGCAGCCCTCCTTCGGATACGCAGTATTTT
- TRBJ1-2 - TRBV23-1 CASRDRQGVIYGYTF TGCGCCAGCAGGGACAGACAAGGGGTAATTTATGGCTACACCTTC
- TRBJ2-1 TRBD2 TRBV5-1 CASSLGAGTSVSEQFF TGCGCCAGCAGCTTGGGGGCCGGGACTAGCGTTAGTGAGCAGTTCTTC
few TRBJ1-1 TRBD1 TRBV30 CAWTGGSHTEAFF TGTGCCTGGACAGGGGGTTCACACACTGAAGCTTTCTTT
- TRBJ1-3 - TRBV5-6 CASSLGSRGNTIYF TGTGCCAGCAGCTTGGGCAGTCGGGGAAACACCATATATTTT
- TRBJ1-5 TRBD1 TRBV5-6 CASSSSGTGVINQPQHF TGTGCCAGCAGCTCCTCCGGGACAGGGGTTATCAATCAGCCCCAGCATTTT
- TRBJ1-3 TRBD1 TRBV7-2 CASSLDAGGTSGNTIYF TGTGCCAGCAGCTTAGATGCAGGGGGCACTTCAGGAAACACCATATATTTT
few TRBJ1-5 - TRBV18 CASSKEHSNQPQHF TGTGCCAGCTCAAAGGAGCATAGCAATCAGCCCCAGCATTTT
- TRBJ1-6 TRBD1 TRBV5-1 CASSNGQGDNSPLHF TGCGCCAGCAGCAACGGACAGGGCGATAATTCACCCCTCCACTTT
- TRBJ1-3 - TRBV30 CASTTGVGGNTIYF TGTGCCTCGACGACAGGAGTGGGGGGAAACACCATATATTTT
few TRBJ2-3 - TRBV11-2 CASSTLRGANPGTQYF TGTGCCAGCAGCACTCTTCGGGGGGCGAACCCCGGTACGCAGTATTTT
- TRBJ2-6 - TRBV19 CASSIRRSSGANVLTF TGTGCCAGTAGTATTCGCAGGAGCTCTGGGGCCAACGTCCTGACTTTC
few TRBJ2-1 - TRBV6-5 CASRPRGGASQFF TGTGCCAGCAGGCCGAGGGGGGGGGCTTCTCAGTTCTTC
once TRBJ2-3 - TRBV29-1 CSVGDQDTQYF TGCAGCGTTGGGGATCAAGATACGCAGTATTTT